Listed below are T cell receptor beta chains from one sample, sequenced in a study of OX40 agonist ivuxolimab in advanced cancers. Method: immunoSEQ multiplex PCR; TCRdb's copy keeps in-frame clones and lacks some. The sample includes tens of thousands of clones, over 65% of them seen just once. The starting material was CD4+ or CD8+ T cells sorted from blood, obtained in a trial of the OX40 agonist ivuxolimab. The source of these receptors is an adult with an advanced solid tumor such as melanoma, head and neck, liver or kidney cancer. Both conserved end residues are part of each CDR3. D genes are given only for firm matches. Size is omitted from some rows. Given values are once, few, many or a class for expanded clones.

v_gene	abundance	d_gene	j_gene	CDR3nt	CDR3aa
TRBV30	-	-	TRBJ2-7	TGTGCCTGGAGTGTTGCGTCTTACGAGCAGTACTTC	CAWSVASYEQYF
TRBV10-3	-	-	TRBJ2-2	TGTGCCATCGGAAGGCGGACCGGGGAGCTGTTTTTT	CAIGRRTGELFF
TRBV7-9	-	-	TRBJ1-2	TGTGCCAGCAGCCGGGGACGGAACTATGGCTACACCTTC	CASSRGRNYGYTF
TRBV2	-	TRBD1	TRBJ2-2	TGTGCCAGCAGTGTCGGGACAGCAAACACCGGGGAGCTGTTTTTT	CASSVGTANTGELFF
TRBV5-4	few	-	TRBJ1-2	TGTGCCAGCAGCGCTGGGACGCCGGATGGCTACACCTTC	CASSAGTPDGYTF
TRBV4-1	-	TRBD2	TRBJ2-1	TGCGCCAGCAGCCAAGAACCCCCCTTAGCGGGGGGCACTTATTACAATGAGCAGTTCTTC	CASSQEPPLAGGTYYNEQFF
TRBV15	-	-	TRBJ2-7	TGTGCCACCAGCAGAGAGGGTGTCTCCTACGAGCAGTACTTC	CATSREGVSYEQYF
TRBV2	once	-	TRBJ1-4	TGTGCCAGCAGTGACGACAGTTCGAATGAAAAACTGTTTTTT	CASSDDSSNEKLFF
TRBV4-3	-	-	TRBJ2-2	TGCGCCAGCAGCCCCCATGGGGTTAACACCGGGGAGCTGTTTTTT	CASSPHGVNTGELFF
TRBV19	-	TRBD1	TRBJ1-2	TGTGCCAGTAGTCCCGCAGGGGGCCTTAACTATGGCTACACCTTC	CASSPAGGLNYGYTF
TRBV6-1	-	-	TRBJ2-2	TGTGCCAGCAGTGATGGGCAGCCGGGGGAGCTGTTTTTT	CASSDGQPGELFF
TRBV5-1	-	-	TRBJ1-1	TGCGCCAGCAGACACGGGGTGAACACTGAAGCTTTCTTT	CASRHGVNTEAFF
TRBV6-5	-	-	TRBJ1-2	TGTGCCAGCAGTCAACAGGGAGGCTCTAACTATGGCTACACCTTC	CASSQQGGSNYGYTF
TRBV5-5	-	-	TRBJ1-1	TGTGCCAGCAGCCTGAACACTGAAGCTTTCTTT	CASSLNTEAFF
TRBV7-9	many	TRBD1	TRBJ2-7	TGTGCCACCTCACAGGGGCGAGACGAGCAGTACTTC	CATSQGRDEQYF
TRBV7-6	-	TRBD2	TRBJ2-1	TGTGCCAGCAGCCCCCGGACTAGCGGGGGAGCGCAGTTCTTC	CASSPRTSGGAQFF
TRBV5-8	-	-	TRBJ2-5	TGTGCCAGCAGCCCCCAGGGGTGGGGGGAGACCCAGTACTTC	CASSPQGWGETQYF
TRBV7-9	-	TRBD2	TRBJ2-1	TGTGCCAGCAGCCGTCCGGGACTAGCGGGTAGCTCCTACAATGAGCAGTTCTTC	CASSRPGLAGSSYNEQFF
TRBV6-5	few	-	TRBJ2-7	TGTGCCAGCAGTTACGGCACCTCCTACGAGCAGTACTTC	CASSYGTSYEQYF
TRBV13	-	-	TRBJ2-7	TGTGCCAGCAGCTTGAGACTACCCGAGCAGTACTTC	CASSLRLPEQYF
TRBV7-2	once	-	TRBJ2-7	TGTGCCAGCAGCTTAGAGGCAGCGTACTACGAGCAGTACTTC	CASSLEAAYYEQYF
TRBV6-4	-	-	TRBJ2-7	TGTGCCAGCAGTGACTTTGAGGGGCACGAGCAGTACTTC	CASSDFEGHEQYF
TRBV7-9	-	TRBD1	TRBJ1-1	TGTGCCAGCAGCCCCCGGGACAGGGAGGGCACTGAAGCTTTCTTT	CASSPRDREGTEAFF
TRBV2	-	-	TRBJ2-1	TGTGCCAGCAGTGGGTTGGTCGAGGTGTCAAATGAGCAGTTCTTC	CASSGLVEVSNEQFF